The 21 T cell receptor beta chains presented below share a single source sample, sequenced in a study of CD4 T cells in relation to SARS-CoV-2 and coronaviruses (dated by TCRdb to the early 2020s). Libraries were prepared through the immunoSEQ multiplex PCR assay. TCRdb limited this immuneACCESS table to in-frame rearrangements with V and J called. A share of clones is missing; checked studies link under half to unresolved V genes, and the rest is unexplained. This sample lists 20,000 to 30,000 clones; around 67% were detected once. Approximately 21% of the sample goes to the ten largest clones. These TCRs are of unknown antigen specificity. CD4+ T cells from unexposed donors were collected before the COVID-19 pandemic (2011-2018). The EasySep CD4+ T cell isolation kit was used to isolate CD4+ T cells once the cultures had run for roughly 11 days. Sequencing was performed on CD4+ T cells from PBMCs, cultured in vitro. The receptors shown here come from a human donor in good health.

In this sample, this clone turned up a few times. V is TRBV7-9 and J is TRBJ1-5; D is unclear. Germline CDR1 is SEHNR and CDR2 is FQNEAQ (reference sequence). The CDR3 runs 14 residues. Trimming left V 4 bases short and J 3 bases short, with 10 bases between. CDR3 in amino acids: CASSWEGINQPQHF. Written as DNA, the CDR3 is TGTGCCAGCAGCTGGGAGGGCATCAATCAGCCCCAGCATTTT. Based on the CDR3 plus reference TRBV7-9 and TRBJ1-5, the full variable domain is DTGVSQNPRHKITKRGQNVTFRCDPISEHNRLYWYRQTLGQGPEFLTYFQNEAQLEKSRLLSDRFSAERPKGSFSTLEIQRTEQGDSAMYLCASSWEGINQPQHFGDGTRLSIL.

The chain is built from TRBV12-3 or TRBV12-4 and TRBJ2-5; D is unresolved. This CDR3 is built from 13 residues. V lost 6 bases and J lost 9, with 17 bases in between. Here the CDR3 reads CASRSDGIAAQYF. The CDR3, as DNA: TGTGCCAGCAGGTCGGACGGTATTGCGGCCCAGTACTTC.

The chain has TRBV5-1 and TRBJ2-7, with 13 bases lining up with TRBD2. CDR1 is SGHRS, CDR2 YFSETQ, per germline. There are 19 residues in the CDR3. The J segment lost 0 bases and the V segment lost 4 bases, leaving 13 bases of the junction unmatched. Here the CDR3 DNA reads TGCGCCAGCAGCGGGGAGGGACTAGCGGGGATCCCAAGCTCCTACGAGCAGTACTTC. It is translated as CASSGEGLAGIPSSYEQYF.

The V call is TRBV5-1, the J call TRBJ2-5; no reliable D call. From germline, CDR1 is SGHRS and CDR2 YFSETQ. V was cut by 2 bases and J by 1 base, with 9 bases left in between. CDR3 length: 14 residues. The CDR3 DNA follows: TGCGCCAGCAGCTTCAGCAGACCCCAAGAGACCCAGTACTTC. Amino acids: CASSFSRPQETQYF.

The J gene is TRBJ1-2, the V gene TRBV9, with D possibly being TRBD1 (6 bases). The CDR3 extends over 18 amino acids. Trimming took 4 bases from V and 0 from J, leaving 22 bases between them. In germline, CDR1 is SGDLS, CDR2 YYNGEE. The CDR3 is CASSPIRGGVKANYGYTF. The DNA of the CDR3 is TGTGCCAGCAGCCCTATACGAGGGGGGGTTAAAGCTAACTATGGCTACACCTTC. Drawing the rest from reference TRBV9 and TRBJ1-2, the complete variable domain is DSGVTQTPKHLITATGQRVTLRCSPRSGDLSVYWYQQSLDQGLQFLIQYYNGEERAKGNILERFSAQQFPDLHSELNLSSLELGDSALYFCASSPIRGGVKANYGYTFGSGTRLTVV.

The rearrangement uses TRBV25-1 and TRBJ2-5, with D possibly TRBD2 on 5 matching bases. This CDR3 comprises 14 residues. The germline CDR1 and CDR2 sequences are MGHDK and SYGVNS. V lost 6 bases, J lost 5 bases, and 16 bases lay in between. CDR3 bases: TGTGCCAGCAGGACACGGGGTGGAGAGGAGACCCAGTACTTC. Its translation: CASRTRGGEETQYF.

The chain carries TRBV19 and TRBJ2-1, with D perhaps being TRBD1 or TRBD2 (5 bases each). This CDR3 has 15 residues. V was clipped by 7 bases and J by 2 bases, with 15 bases between them. Germline V CDR1 and CDR2: LNHDA, SQIVND (reference sequence). CDR3 sequence reads: CASTGAGVTYNEQFF. Here the CDR3 DNA reads TGTGCCAGTACCGGGGCGGGTGTTACCTACAATGAGCAGTTCTTC.

The J gene is TRBJ2-2, the V gene TRBV19; TRBD2 might be the D (5 bases). V was pared by 6 bases and J by 4 bases, with 15 bases between. Germline V lookup: CDR1 LNHDA, CDR2 SQIVND (reference sequence). This CDR3 spans 15 amino acids. CDR3 loop: CASRAGSVTTGELFF. The CDR3 DNA sequence: TGTGCCAGTAGGGCGGGTTCAGTTACCACCGGGGAGCTGTTTTTT.

This clone appeared a few times. The chain links TRBV7-9 to TRBJ1-4; the match to TRBD1 covers 7 bases. The CDR3 is made up of 14 amino acids. Trimming removed 3 bases from V and 7 bases from J; junction bases left unmatched: 5. Looked up from germline, CDR1 is SEHNR and CDR2 is FQNEAQ (reference sequence). The CDR3 DNA follows: TGTGCCAGCAGCTTCACAGGGGTCGGTGAAAAACTGTTTTTT. Its translation is CASSFTGVGEKLFF.

This clone appeared once. V is TRBV29-1 and J is TRBJ1-1; 10 bases align to TRBD1. CDR1 and CDR2 from the germline V gene are SQVTM and ANQGSEA. The CDR3 has 14 amino acids. Germline trimming cut 3 bases from V and 3 bases from J; bases unmatched to any gene: 4. The CDR3 DNA reads TGCAGCGTTGAGGGGGGGACAGGGGACACTGAAGCTTTCTTT. Protein: CSVEGGTGDTEAFF.

This chain joins TRBV5-6 and TRBJ1-1, with D unresolved. V was trimmed by 4 bases and J by 1 base, leaving 14 bases between them. This CDR3 region has 15 residues. Looked up from germline, CDR1 is SGHDT and CDR2 is YYEEEE. The CDR3 DNA reads TGTGCCAGCAGCCCAGGACGGGTTCCGAACACTGAAGCTTTCTTT. Translation: CASSPGRVPNTEAFF.

The chain carries TRBV5-4 and TRBJ2-5; 10 nucleotides match TRBD1. Germline CDR1 reads SGHNT; CDR2 reads YYREEE (reference sequence). CDR3 length: 14 residues. Trimming cost V 4 bases and J 5 bases; bases outside gene matches: 5. CDR3 DNA sequence: TGTGCCAGCAGCCCGGGACAGGGGTTGGAGACCCAGTACTTC. Amino acids: CASSPGQGLETQYF.

J is TRBJ2-7 and V is TRBV3-1 (or the pseudogene TRBV3-2); 8 bases map to TRBD2. The ends lost 1 base at V and 0 bases at J; junction bases unmatched: 2. Germline V gene sequence: CDR1 LGHDT, CDR2 YNNKEL (reference sequence). The CDR3 consists of 15 residues. CDR3 amino acids: CASSQGGGFSYEQYF. The CDR3, as DNA: TGTGCCAGCAGCCAAGGCGGGGGGTTCTCCTACGAGCAGTACTTC.

The J gene is TRBJ2-7, the V gene TRBV18, with D perhaps matching TRBD2 (5 bases). This CDR3 is 13 amino acids long. Germline CDR1 and CDR2: KGHSH and LQKENI. Trimming removed 4 bases from V and 2 bases from J, with 9 bases in between. CDR3 DNA sequence: TGTGCCAGCTCACTCCCGGGGACCTACGAGCAGTACTTC. Residues: CASSLPGTYEQYF.

V and J are TRBV21-1 and TRBJ1-3; the DNA was not compared with TRBD1, the D call given in the table. TRBV21-1 is deemed a pseudogene. The CDR3 has 14 amino acids. CDR3 DNA: TGTGCCAGCAGCAAAGCCAGGGCTGGAAACACCATATATTTT. Amino acid sequence: CASSKARAGNTIYF.

This clone was picked up one time. V is TRBV9 and J is TRBJ2-5, with D hard to call. In germline, CDR1 is SGDLS, CDR2 YYNGEE. The CDR3 spans 13 residues. The V gene lost 0 bases and the J gene lost 7 bases, with 10 bases spanning the gap. For the CDR3, the DNA is TGTGCCAGCAGCGTAGATGTGGGATTGACCCAGTACTTC. Encoded protein: CASSVDVGLTQYF.

The rearrangement links TRBV6-5 to TRBJ1-5; weak D call: TRBD1 (6 bases). V lost 2 bases to trimming and J lost 4 bases, with 9 bases between them. In germline, CDR1 is MNHEY, CDR2 SVGAGI. This CDR3 has 14 amino acids. DNA for the CDR3: TGTGCCAGCAGTTACGGGGGGGCGAATCAGCCCCAGCATTTT. The encoded protein is CASSYGGANQPQHF.

The rearrangement links TRBV11-3 to TRBJ2-1; weak D call: TRBD2 (5 bases). Trimming stripped 1 base from V and 6 bases from J, with 13 bases between. The CDR3 spans 15 residues. Germline CDR1 SGHNT, CDR2 YENEEA. CDR3 in amino acids: CASSLGQTMGNEQFF. The CDR3, as DNA: TGTGCCAGCAGCTTAGGGCAGACTATGGGCAATGAGCAGTTCTTC.

The chain is built from TRBV28 and TRBJ1-2; D is undetermined. Germline CDR1 is MDHEN and CDR2 is SYDVKM. V was trimmed by 5 bases and J by 3 bases, leaving 13 bases between them. The CDR3 consists of 14 residues. The CDR3 sequence is CASSETGPYYGYTF. DNA of the CDR3: TGTGCCAGCAGTGAAACCGGGCCCTACTATGGCTACACCTTC.

The chain uses TRBV6-5 and TRBJ2-3, with D possibly TRBD2 on 7 matching bases. The CDR3 consists of 14 residues. Germline CDR1 and CDR2: MNHEY and SVGAGI. The V gene lost 8 bases and the J gene lost 5 bases, with 17 bases spanning the gap. CDR3 nucleotides: TGTGCCAGCGTAAGTGGGGGGGCCGGAGATACGCAGTATTTT. It translates to CASVSGGAGDTQYF.

This clone was counted a few times. This sequence joins TRBV30 and TRBJ1-2; D not certain. V lost 3 bases to trimming and J lost 3 bases, with 11 bases between them. Germline V gene sequence: CDR1 GTSNPN, CDR2 SVGIG (reference sequence). The CDR3 sequence is 13 residues long. The chain's CDR3 is CAWSLNLDYGYTF. The CDR3 coding sequence is TGTGCCTGGAGCTTAAACCTGGACTATGGCTACACCTTC. The complete variable domain, with remaining parts taken from reference TRBV30 and TRBJ1-2, reads SQTIHQWPATLVQPVGSPLSLECTVEGTSNPNLYWYRQAAGRGLQLLFYSVGIGQISSEVPQNLSASRPQDRQFILSSKKLLLSDSGFYLCAWSLNLDYGYTFGSGTRLTVV.